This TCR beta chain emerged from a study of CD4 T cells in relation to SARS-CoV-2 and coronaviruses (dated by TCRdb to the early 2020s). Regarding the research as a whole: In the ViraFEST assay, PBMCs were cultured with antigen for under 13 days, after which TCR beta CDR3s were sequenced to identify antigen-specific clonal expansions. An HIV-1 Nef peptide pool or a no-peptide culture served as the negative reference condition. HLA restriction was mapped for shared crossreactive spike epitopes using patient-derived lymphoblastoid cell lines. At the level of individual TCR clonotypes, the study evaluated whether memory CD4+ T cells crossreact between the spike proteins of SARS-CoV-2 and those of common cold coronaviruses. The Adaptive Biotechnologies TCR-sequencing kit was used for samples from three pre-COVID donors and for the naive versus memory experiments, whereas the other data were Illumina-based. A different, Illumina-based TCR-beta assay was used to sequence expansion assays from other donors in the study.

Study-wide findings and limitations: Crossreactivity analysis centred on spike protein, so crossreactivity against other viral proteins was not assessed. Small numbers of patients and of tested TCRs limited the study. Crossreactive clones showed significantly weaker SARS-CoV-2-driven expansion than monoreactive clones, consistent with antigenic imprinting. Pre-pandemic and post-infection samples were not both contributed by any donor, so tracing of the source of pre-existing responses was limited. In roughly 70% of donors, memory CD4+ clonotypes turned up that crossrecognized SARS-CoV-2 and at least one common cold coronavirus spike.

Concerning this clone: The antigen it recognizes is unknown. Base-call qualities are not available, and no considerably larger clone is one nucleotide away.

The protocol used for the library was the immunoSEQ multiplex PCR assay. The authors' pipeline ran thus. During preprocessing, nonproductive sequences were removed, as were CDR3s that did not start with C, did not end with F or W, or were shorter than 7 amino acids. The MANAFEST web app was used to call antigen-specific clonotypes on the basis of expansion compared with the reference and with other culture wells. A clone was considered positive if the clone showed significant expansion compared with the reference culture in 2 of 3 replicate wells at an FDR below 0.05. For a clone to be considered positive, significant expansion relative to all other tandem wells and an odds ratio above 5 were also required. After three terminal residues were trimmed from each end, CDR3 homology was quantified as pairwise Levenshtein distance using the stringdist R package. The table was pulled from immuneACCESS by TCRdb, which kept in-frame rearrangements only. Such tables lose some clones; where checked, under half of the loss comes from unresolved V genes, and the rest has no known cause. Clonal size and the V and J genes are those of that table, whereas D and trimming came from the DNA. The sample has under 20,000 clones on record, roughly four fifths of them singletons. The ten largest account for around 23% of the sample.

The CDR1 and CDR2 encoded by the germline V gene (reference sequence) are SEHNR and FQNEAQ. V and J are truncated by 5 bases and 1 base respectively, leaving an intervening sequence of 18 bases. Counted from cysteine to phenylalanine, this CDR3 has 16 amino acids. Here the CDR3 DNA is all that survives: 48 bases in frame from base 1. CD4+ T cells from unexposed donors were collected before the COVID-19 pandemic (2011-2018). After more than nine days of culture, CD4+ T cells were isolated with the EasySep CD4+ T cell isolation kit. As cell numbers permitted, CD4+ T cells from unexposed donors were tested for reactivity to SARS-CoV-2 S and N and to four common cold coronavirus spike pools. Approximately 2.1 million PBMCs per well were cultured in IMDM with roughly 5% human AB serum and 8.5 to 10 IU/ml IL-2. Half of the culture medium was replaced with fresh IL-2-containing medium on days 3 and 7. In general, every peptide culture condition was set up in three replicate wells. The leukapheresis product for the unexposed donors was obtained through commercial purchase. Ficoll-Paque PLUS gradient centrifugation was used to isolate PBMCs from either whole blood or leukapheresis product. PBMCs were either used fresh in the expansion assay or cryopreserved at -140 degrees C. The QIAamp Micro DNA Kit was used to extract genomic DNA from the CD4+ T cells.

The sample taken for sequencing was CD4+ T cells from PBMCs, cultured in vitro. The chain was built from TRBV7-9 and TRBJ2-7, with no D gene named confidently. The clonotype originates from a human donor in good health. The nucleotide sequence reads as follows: TGTGCCAGCAGCCCAGCTCGGCACGCCGGATCCTACGAGCAGTACTTC. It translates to CASSPARHAGSYEQYF.